What follows are 27 T cell receptor beta chains derived from one specimen sequenced in a study of shared clonotypes between healthy human individuals. CD8 cells classed as naive were CD45RO-negative and positively selected for CCR7, excluding terminally differentiated effector memory CD45RA+ cells. The assay was immunoSEQ multiplex PCR, and TCRdb's table has in-frame clones only and misses some. The sample has millions of clones, roughly 95% seen once; the top ten hold 1.1%. The specimen was naive CD8+ T cells sorted from blood. These receptors all come from a man younger than 35 in good health.

This rearrangement joins TRBV4-2 to TRBJ2-1; TRBD2 aligns across 9 bases. Germline-derived CDR1 and CDR2 are LGHNA and YNFKEQ. V trimming: 3 bases; J trimming: 1 base; junction bases outside the gene matches: 7. The CDR3 spans 17 residues. This CDR3 is CASSQETSGTSYNEQFF. For the CDR3, the DNA is TGTGCCAGCAGCCAGGAGACTAGCGGCACTTCCTACAATGAGCAGTTCTTC.

Only one count was recorded for this clone. J is TRBJ2-7 and V is TRBV6-4; 7 positions match TRBD2. Germline lookup yields CDR1 MRHNA and CDR2 SNTAGT. V lost 6 bases, J lost 2 bases, and 10 bases stayed unmatched. The CDR3 runs to 15 residues. CDR3 nucleotide sequence: TGTGCCAGCAGGCTGTCTTCTAGCGGCCCCTACGAGCAGTACTTC. Translating it yields CASRLSSSGPYEQYF.

The V and J genes are TRBV7-9 and TRBJ2-1; 11 bases are shared with TRBD2. Germline V gene sequence: CDR1 SEHNR, CDR2 FQNEAQ (reference sequence). V was clipped by 7 bases and J by 4 bases; unmatched bases: 6. The CDR3 has 15 residues. The CDR3 loop is CASNELAGDYNEQFF. In DNA form, the CDR3 reads TGTGCCAGCAACGAACTAGCGGGAGATTACAATGAGCAGTTCTTC.

The chain recombines TRBV6-5 with TRBJ1-4; no firm D call. The CDR3 loop spans 16 amino acids. Trimming removed 0 bases from V and 7 bases from J, with 15 bases in between. Germline-derived CDR1 and CDR2 are MNHEY and SVGAGI. The CDR3, as DNA: TGTGCCAGCAGTTACTCGAGTGTCAGCGGGAGTGAAAAACTGTTTTTT. This sequence encodes CASSYSSVSGSEKLFF.

The chain is built from TRBV13 and TRBJ2-7; no clear D gene. CDR1 and CDR2 from the germline V gene are PRHDT and FYEKMQ (reference sequence). V was cut by 5 bases and J by 4 bases, with 12 bases left in between. The CDR3 loop spans 13 amino acids. CDR3 DNA sequence: TGTGCCAGCAGCCAAGACTTGGGTTACGAGCAGTACTTC. This codes for CASSQDLGYEQYF.

The chain joins TRBV7-9 to TRBJ2-5; D call uncertain. Trimming removed 1 base from V and 7 bases from J, with 13 bases in between. CDR1 is SEHNR, CDR2 FQNEAQ, per germline (reference sequence). The CDR3 sequence is 14 residues long. The CDR3 here is CASSLDTASGTQYF. CDR3 bases: TGTGCCAGCAGCTTAGATACCGCGTCCGGGACCCAGTACTTC.

The rearrangement links TRBV15 to TRBJ1-1; no clear D. Germline V CDR1 and CDR2: LNHNV, YYDKDF (reference sequence). The CDR3 extends over 14 amino acids. V was clipped by 5 bases and J by 1 base, with 11 bases between them. The CDR3 region is CATSGTEGNTEAFF. CDR3 bases: TGTGCCACCAGCGGAACGGAGGGGAACACTGAAGCTTTCTTT.

The chain combines TRBV6-5 with TRBJ1-1, with a weak D call TRBD1 (6 bases). CDR3 length: 14 amino acids. Per the germline V gene, CDR1 is MNHEY and CDR2 is SVGAGI. V was shortened by 5 bases and J by 8 bases, with 18 bases between the two germline ends. This chain's CDR3 is CASSTGPNTEEAFF. The CDR3 coding sequence is TGTGCCAGCAGTACAGGGCCAAACACGGAAGAAGCTTTCTTT.

This sequence joins TRBV19 and TRBJ2-4, with TRBD2 as a possible D gene (6 bases). From germline, CDR1 is LNHDA and CDR2 SQIVND (reference sequence). This CDR3 contains 17 residues. V was trimmed by 4 bases and J by 3 bases, leaving 19 bases between them. This CDR3 reads CASSSLTAGSRKNIQYF. The DNA for the CDR3 is TGTGCCAGTAGTAGTCTGACCGCCGGGAGCCGCAAAAACATTCAGTACTTC.

V and J are TRBV4-1 and TRBJ2-5; D gene uncertain. V lost 0 bases, J lost 5 bases, and 10 bases lay in between. Germline values: CDR1 MGHRA, CDR2 YSYEKL. This CDR3 contains 14 residues. The CDR3 here is CASSQELSTETQYF. In DNA form, the CDR3 reads TGCGCCAGCAGCCAAGAATTGAGTACGGAGACCCAGTACTTC.

V is TRBV2 and J is TRBJ2-7, with a tentative D call TRBD2 (5 bases). V was clipped by 6 bases and J by 4 bases, with 19 bases between them. CDR1 and CDR2 from the germline V gene are SNHLY and FYNNEI. The CDR3 consists of 15 residues. The CDR3 protein is CASREDRSSLYEQYF. Here the CDR3 DNA reads TGTGCCAGCAGAGAGGACCGCTCTAGCCTTTACGAGCAGTACTTC.

The rearrangement joins TRBV7-9 to TRBJ1-1, with D unclear. The germline gives CDR1 SEHNR, CDR2 FQNEAQ (reference sequence). V lost 6 bases to trimming and J lost 1 base, with 3 bases between them. The CDR3 sequence is 11 residues long. The CDR3 bases are TGTGCCAGCAGGGAGAACACTGAAGCTTTCTTT. Residues: CASRENTEAFF. The variable domain in full, completed from reference TRBV7-9 and TRBJ1-1, reads DTGVSQNPRHKITKRGQNVTFRCDPISEHNRLYWYRQTLGQGPEFLTYFQNEAQLEKSRLLSDRFSAERPKGSFSTLEIQRTEQGDSAMYLCASRENTEAFFGQGTRLTVV.

This clone appeared once. The chain is built from TRBV19 and TRBJ1-2; 8 bases align to TRBD1. Germline V gives CDR1 LNHDA, CDR2 SQIVND (reference sequence). The CDR3 is 16 residues long. The J segment lost 2 bases and the V segment lost 0 bases, leaving 5 bases of the junction unmatched. CDR3 DNA: TGTGCCAGTAGTATAGATACAGGGGGAACCAACTATGGCTACACCTTC. It specifies CASSIDTGGTNYGYTF.

The chain links TRBV9 to TRBJ2-2; D unresolved. Germline V gene lookup returns CDR1 SGDLS and CDR2 YYNGEE. The germline V and J ends were trimmed by 3 bases and 2 bases, with 8 bases remaining between them. CDR3 length: 14 amino acids. The CDR3 protein is CASSANPNTGELFF. The CDR3 nucleotides are TGTGCCAGCAGCGCGAACCCAAACACCGGGGAGCTGTTTTTT.

The J gene is TRBJ2-5, the V gene TRBV27, with D tentatively TRBD1 (5 bases). The CDR3 runs 15 residues. Germline CDR1 reads MNHEY; CDR2 reads SMNVEV (reference sequence). V dropped 3 bases and J dropped 3 bases, with 14 bases sitting between them. Here the CDR3 DNA reads TGTGCCAGCAGTTTCCTCGGGCAGGGCGAAGAGACCCAGTACTTC. Translated, it gives CASSFLGQGEETQYF.

This clone was observed a single time. The chain couples TRBV27 to TRBJ1-2, with a weak D call TRBD1 (5 bases). Germline lookup yields CDR1 MNHEY and CDR2 SMNVEV (reference sequence). This CDR3 contains 17 residues. Trimming took 7 bases from V and 1 from J, leaving 22 bases between them. The CDR3, as DNA: TGTGCCAGCACGCCGGGAGGGAGGGGAAGCCTTAACTATGGCTACACCTTC. This gives the protein CASTPGGRGSLNYGYTF.

This chain joins TRBV27 and TRBJ2-1, with 8 bases matching TRBD1. CDR3 length: 15 amino acids. Trimming took 5 bases from V and 3 from J; bases not matched to a gene: 6. CDR1 MNHEY and CDR2 SMNVEV come from the germline V gene (reference sequence). This CDR3 reads CASSVGQVLYNEQFF. CDR3 nucleotide sequence: TGTGCCAGCAGTGTGGGACAGGTCCTCTACAATGAGCAGTTCTTC.

The rearrangement uses TRBV6-1 and TRBJ2-1, with 8 bases matching TRBD2. This CDR3 is 15 amino acids long. The V segment lost 1 base and the J segment 4 bases; nucleotides outside the gene matches: 3. From germline, CDR1 is MNHNS and CDR2 SASEGT. The CDR3 here is CASSEDGGGYNEQFF. In nucleotides, the CDR3 is TGTGCCAGCAGTGAAGATGGCGGGGGGTACAATGAGCAGTTCTTC.

The V and J genes are TRBV9 and TRBJ2-2; 8 nucleotides match TRBD2. V shed 4 bases and J 3 bases; nucleotides not matched to a gene: 17. The CDR3 consists of 19 residues. Germline lookup yields CDR1 SGDLS and CDR2 YYNGEE. In DNA form, the CDR3 reads TGTGCCAGCAGCACGAGGTGGGGTGAAGCGGGAGTAGACACCGGGGAGCTGTTTTTT. Amino acid sequence: CASSTRWGEAGVDTGELFF.

The gene calls are TRBV19 and TRBJ2-5; no reliable D call. CDR1 is LNHDA, CDR2 SQIVND, per germline (reference sequence). Trimming removed 3 bases at V and 2 bases at J, with 13 bases between. CDR3 length equals 15 residues. CDR3: CASSIGVTTQETQYF. The DNA for the CDR3 is TGTGCCAGTAGTATTGGGGTCACCACGCAAGAGACCCAGTACTTC.

In its sample, this clone was seen once. V is TRBV7-9 and J is TRBJ2-3; 12 positions agree with TRBD2. CDR3 size: 16 residues. J lost 6 bases, V lost 7 bases, and 11 bases had no gene match. From germline, CDR1 is SEHNR and CDR2 FQNEAQ (reference sequence). CDR3: CASIDSSGRASDTQYF. In DNA form, the CDR3 reads TGTGCCAGCATCGACTCTAGCGGGAGGGCCAGTGATACGCAGTATTTT.

The chain joins TRBV27 to TRBJ2-3; D gene uncertain. The CDR3 has 14 residues. V lost 5 bases, J lost 3 bases, and 12 bases lay in between. From germline, CDR1 is MNHEY and CDR2 SMNVEV (reference sequence). CDR3 residues: CASSPVKKTDTQYF. The CDR3 DNA sequence: TGTGCCAGCAGTCCAGTAAAAAAAACAGATACGCAGTATTTT.

The rearrangement links TRBV7-9 to TRBJ1-2; D is unclear. The CDR3 runs 13 residues. Germline V lookup: CDR1 SEHNR, CDR2 FQNEAQ (reference sequence). V was clipped by 5 bases and J by 6 bases, with 13 bases between them. CDR3 amino acids: CASSPSTVHGYTF. DNA of the CDR3: TGTGCCAGCAGCCCATCTACGGTGCATGGCTACACCTTC.

Remarks on this clone: Other DNA sequences within the sample encode an identical CDR3. The CDR3 nucleotides are TGTGCCAGCAGCGAGGGGGGAGCGACCTACGAGCAGTACTTC. It codes for CASSEGGATYEQYF. The chain links TRBV9 to TRBJ2-7; either TRBD1 or TRBD2 may fit D (6 bases each). Trimming removed 3 bases at V and 2 bases at J, with 12 bases between. Germline loops: CDR1 SGDLS, CDR2 YYNGEE. This CDR3 has 14 amino acids.

The chain links TRBV5-1 to TRBJ1-2; the match to TRBD1 covers 10 bases. Germline V CDR1 and CDR2: SGHRS, YFSETQ. The CDR3 loop spans 21 amino acids. The trim removed 0 bases at V and 0 bases at J, leaving 17 bases unmatched. This chain's CDR3 is CASSLVQSFRDRGFSNYGYTF. The CDR3 coding sequence is TGCGCCAGCAGCTTGGTCCAATCGTTTCGGGACAGGGGCTTTTCTAACTATGGCTACACCTTC.

This chain connects TRBV7-9 to TRBJ1-4; D is unresolved. The CDR3 covers 15 residues. Germline V gives CDR1 SEHNR, CDR2 FQNEAQ (reference sequence). The germline V and J ends were trimmed by 3 bases and 0 bases, with 8 bases remaining between them. CDR3 residues: CASSFPFATNEKLFF. The CDR3 DNA reads as TGTGCCAGCAGCTTCCCCTTTGCAACTAATGAAAAACTGTTTTTT.

V gene TRBV11-2 combines with J gene TRBJ1-2; D not resolved. Germline CDR1 reads SGHAT; CDR2 reads FQNNGV. Trimming left V 2 bases short and J 4 bases short, with 2 bases between. CDR3 size: 11 residues. CDR3 in DNA: TGTGCCAGCAGCTTACTCTATGGCTACACCTTC. This codes for CASSLLYGYTF. Full variable domain (missing parts from reference TRBV11-2 and TRBJ1-2): EAGVAQSPRYKIIEKRQSVAFWCNPISGHATLYWYQQILGQGPKLLIQFQNNGVVDDSQLPKDRFSAERLKGVDSTLKIQPAKLEDSAVYLCASSLLYGYTFGSGTRLTVV.